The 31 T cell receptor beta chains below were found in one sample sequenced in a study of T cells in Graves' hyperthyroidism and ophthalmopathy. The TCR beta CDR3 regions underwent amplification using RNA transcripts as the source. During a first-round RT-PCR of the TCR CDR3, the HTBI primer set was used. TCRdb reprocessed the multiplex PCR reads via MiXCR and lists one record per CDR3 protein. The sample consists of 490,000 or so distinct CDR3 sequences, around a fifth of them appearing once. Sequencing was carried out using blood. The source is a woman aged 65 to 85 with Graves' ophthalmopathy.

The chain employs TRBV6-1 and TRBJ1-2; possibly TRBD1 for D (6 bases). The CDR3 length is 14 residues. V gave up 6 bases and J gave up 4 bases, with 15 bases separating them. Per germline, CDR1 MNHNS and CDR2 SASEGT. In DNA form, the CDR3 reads TGTGCCAGCAGACCCCGAGGGGGTGGCTATGGCTACACCTTC. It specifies CASRPRGGGYGYTF.

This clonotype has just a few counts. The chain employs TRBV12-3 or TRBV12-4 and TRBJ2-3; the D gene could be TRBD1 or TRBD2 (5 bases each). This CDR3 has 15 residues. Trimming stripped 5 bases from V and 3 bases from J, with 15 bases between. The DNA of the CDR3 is TGTGCCAGCAGTCACCGAGGGGATTGGACAGATACGCAGTATTTT. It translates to CASSHRGDWTDTQYF.

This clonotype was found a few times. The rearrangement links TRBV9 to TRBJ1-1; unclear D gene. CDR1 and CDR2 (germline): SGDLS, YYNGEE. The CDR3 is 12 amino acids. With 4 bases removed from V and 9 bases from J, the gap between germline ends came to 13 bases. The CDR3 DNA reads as TGTGCCAGCAGCTCCCCAAAGAGTCAAGCTTTCTTT. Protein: CASSSPKSQAFF.

This chain's CDR3 is CASSDTSYEQYF. The CDR3 coding sequence is TGCGCCAGCAGCGACACCTCCTACGAGCAGTACTTC. J is TRBJ2-7 and V is TRBV10-1; D uncertain. Between the trimmed V and J ends, which lost 6 bases and 0 bases, there was a span of 6 bases. The CDR3 extends over 12 amino acids. Germline lookup yields CDR1 WNHNN and CDR2 SYGVQD (reference sequence).

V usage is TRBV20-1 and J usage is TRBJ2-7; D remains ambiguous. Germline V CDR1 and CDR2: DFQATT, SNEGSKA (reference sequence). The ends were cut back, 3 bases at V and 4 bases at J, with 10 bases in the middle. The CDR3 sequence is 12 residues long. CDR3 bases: TGCAGTGCTAGCGACGGCCCATACGAGCAGTACTTC. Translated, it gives CSASDGPYEQYF.

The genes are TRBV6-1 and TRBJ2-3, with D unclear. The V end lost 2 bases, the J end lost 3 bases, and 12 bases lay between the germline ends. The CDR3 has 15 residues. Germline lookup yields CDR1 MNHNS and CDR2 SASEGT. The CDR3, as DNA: TGTGCCAGCAGTGAAAGAAGGAGAGAAACAGATACGCAGTATTTT. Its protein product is CASSERRRETDTQYF.

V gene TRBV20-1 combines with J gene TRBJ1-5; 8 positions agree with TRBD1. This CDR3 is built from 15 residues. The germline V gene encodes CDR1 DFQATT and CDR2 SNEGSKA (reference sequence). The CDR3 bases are TGCAGCAGCGGGACAGGCGAATATAGCAATCAGCCCCAGCATTTT. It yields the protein CSSGTGEYSNQPQHF.

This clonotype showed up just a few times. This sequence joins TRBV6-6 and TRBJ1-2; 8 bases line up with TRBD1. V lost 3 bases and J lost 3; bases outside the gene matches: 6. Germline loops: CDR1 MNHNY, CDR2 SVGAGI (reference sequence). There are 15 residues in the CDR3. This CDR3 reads CASSYSGQVDYGYTF. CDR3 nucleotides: TGTGCCAGCAGTTATTCGGGACAGGTCGACTATGGCTACACCTTC.

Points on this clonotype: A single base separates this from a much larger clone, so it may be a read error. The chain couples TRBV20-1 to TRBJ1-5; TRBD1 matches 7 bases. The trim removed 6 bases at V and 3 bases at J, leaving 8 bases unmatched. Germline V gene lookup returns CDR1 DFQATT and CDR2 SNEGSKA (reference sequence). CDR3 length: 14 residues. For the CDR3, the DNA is TGCAGTGCCGTGGGGGACAGTGTCAATCAGCCCCAGCATTTT. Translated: CSAVGDSVNQPQHF.

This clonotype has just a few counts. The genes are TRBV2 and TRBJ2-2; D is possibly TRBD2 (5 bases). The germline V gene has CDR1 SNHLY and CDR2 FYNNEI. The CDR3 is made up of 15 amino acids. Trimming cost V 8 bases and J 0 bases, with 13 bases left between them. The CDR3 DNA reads TGTGCCAGCTCCGAGGGAGTTTCGAACACCGGGGAGCTGTTTTTT. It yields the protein CASSEGVSNTGELFF. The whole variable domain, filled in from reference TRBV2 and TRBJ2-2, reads EPEVTQTPSHQVTQMGQEVILRCVPISNHLYFYWYRQILGQKVEFLVSFYNNEISEKSEIFDDQFSVERPDGSNFTLKIRSTKLEDSAMYFCASSEGVSNTGELFFGEGSRLTVL.

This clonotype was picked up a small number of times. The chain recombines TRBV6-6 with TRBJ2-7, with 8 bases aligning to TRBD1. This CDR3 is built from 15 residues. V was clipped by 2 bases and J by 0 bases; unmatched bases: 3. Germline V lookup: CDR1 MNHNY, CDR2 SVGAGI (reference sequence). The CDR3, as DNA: TGTGCCAGCAGTTACGGGCAGGGGGCCTCCTACGAGCAGTACTTC. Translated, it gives CASSYGQGASYEQYF.

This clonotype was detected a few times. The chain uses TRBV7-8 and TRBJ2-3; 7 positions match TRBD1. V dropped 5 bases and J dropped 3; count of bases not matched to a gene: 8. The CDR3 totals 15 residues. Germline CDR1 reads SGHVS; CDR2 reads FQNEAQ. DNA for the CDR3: TGTGCCAGCAGCCAGTTTACAGGGGTTACAGATACGCAGTATTTT. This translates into CASSQFTGVTDTQYF.

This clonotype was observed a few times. The CDR3 DNA sequence: TGTGCCAGCAGTCCCCGGCAGGGTGGGTCCTACGAGCAGTACTTC. This gives the protein CASSPRQGGSYEQYF. V is TRBV6-1 and J is TRBJ2-7; TRBD1 is a possible D gene (5 bases). The CDR3 loop spans 15 amino acids. Germline CDR1 and CDR2: MNHNS and SASEGT. V was cut by 5 bases and J by 1 base, with 15 bases left in between.

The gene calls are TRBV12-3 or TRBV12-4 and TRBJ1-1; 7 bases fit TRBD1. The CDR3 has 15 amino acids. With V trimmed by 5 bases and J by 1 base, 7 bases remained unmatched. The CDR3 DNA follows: TGTGCCAGCAGTCTCACAGGGGCGGGGAACACTGAAGCTTTCTTT. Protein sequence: CASSLTGAGNTEAFF.

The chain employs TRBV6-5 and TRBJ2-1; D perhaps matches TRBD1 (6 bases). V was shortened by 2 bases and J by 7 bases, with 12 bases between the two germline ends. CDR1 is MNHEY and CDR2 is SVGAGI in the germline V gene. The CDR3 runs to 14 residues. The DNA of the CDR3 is TGTGCCAGCAGTTACGTGGCAGGGGAGAATGAGCAGTTCTTC. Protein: CASSYVAGENEQFF.

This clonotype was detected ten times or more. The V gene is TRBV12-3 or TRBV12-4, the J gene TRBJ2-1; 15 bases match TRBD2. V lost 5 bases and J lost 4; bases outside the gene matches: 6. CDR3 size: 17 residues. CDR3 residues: CASSPGTSGRWYNEQFF. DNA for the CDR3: TGTGCCAGCAGTCCGGGGACTAGCGGGAGGTGGTACAATGAGCAGTTCTTC.

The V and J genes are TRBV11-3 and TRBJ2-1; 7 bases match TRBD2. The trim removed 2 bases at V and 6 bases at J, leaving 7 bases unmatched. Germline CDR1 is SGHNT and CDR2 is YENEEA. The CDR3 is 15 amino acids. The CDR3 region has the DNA TGTGCCAGCAGCTTACGGGGCGGGAGTAGCAATGAGCAGTTCTTC. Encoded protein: CASSLRGGSSNEQFF.

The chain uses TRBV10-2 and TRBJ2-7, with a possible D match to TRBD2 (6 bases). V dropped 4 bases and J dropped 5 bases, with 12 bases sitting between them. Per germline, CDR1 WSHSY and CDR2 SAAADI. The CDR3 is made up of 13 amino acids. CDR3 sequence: CASSAGVLNEQYF. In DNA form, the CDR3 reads TGCGCCAGCAGTGCGGGAGTTCTTAACGAGCAGTACTTC.

The CDR3: CSATGVSYNEQFF. CDR3 sequence (DNA): TGCAGTGCTACAGGGGTGTCCTACAATGAGCAGTTCTTC. The chain couples TRBV20-1 to TRBJ2-1, with D tentatively TRBD1 (6 bases). Trimming stripped 4 bases from V and 1 base from J, with 8 bases between. The CDR3 runs 13 residues. Per the germline V gene, CDR1 is DFQATT and CDR2 is SNEGSKA (reference sequence).

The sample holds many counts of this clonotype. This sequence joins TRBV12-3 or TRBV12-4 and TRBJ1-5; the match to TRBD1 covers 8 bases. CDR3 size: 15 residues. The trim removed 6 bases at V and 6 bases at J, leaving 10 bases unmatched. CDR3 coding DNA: TGTGCCAGCAGCTTGGACAGGGTAGGGGCTCAGCCCCAGCATTTT. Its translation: CASSLDRVGAQPQHF.

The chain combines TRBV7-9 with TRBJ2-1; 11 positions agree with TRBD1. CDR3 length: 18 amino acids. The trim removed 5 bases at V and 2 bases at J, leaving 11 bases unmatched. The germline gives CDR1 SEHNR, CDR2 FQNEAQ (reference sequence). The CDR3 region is CASSLRTGGVSAYNEQFF. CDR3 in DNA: TGTGCCAGCAGCCTCCGGACAGGGGGCGTCAGTGCCTACAATGAGCAGTTCTTC.

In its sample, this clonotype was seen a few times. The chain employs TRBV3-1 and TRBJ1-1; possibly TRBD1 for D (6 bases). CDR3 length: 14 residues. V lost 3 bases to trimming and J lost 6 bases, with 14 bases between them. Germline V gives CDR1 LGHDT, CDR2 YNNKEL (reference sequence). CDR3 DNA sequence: TGTGCCAGCAGCCAGGATACAGGGATAGCTGAAGCTTTCTTT. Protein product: CASSQDTGIAEAFF.

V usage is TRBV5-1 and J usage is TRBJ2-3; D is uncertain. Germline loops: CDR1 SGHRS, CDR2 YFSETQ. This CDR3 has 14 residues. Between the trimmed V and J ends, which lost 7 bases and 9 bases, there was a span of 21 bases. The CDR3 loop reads CASVPDSGDSTQYF. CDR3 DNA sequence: TGCGCCAGCGTACCCGACTCCGGAGATTCCACGCAGTATTTT.

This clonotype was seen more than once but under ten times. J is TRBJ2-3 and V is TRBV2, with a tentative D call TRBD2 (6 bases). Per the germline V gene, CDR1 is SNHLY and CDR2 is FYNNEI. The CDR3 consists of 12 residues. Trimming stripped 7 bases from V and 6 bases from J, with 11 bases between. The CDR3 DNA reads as TGTGCCAGCATGGCGGGGACGGATACGCAGTATTTT. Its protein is CASMAGTDTQYF.

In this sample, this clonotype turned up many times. CDR3 sequence (DNA): TGTGCCAGCAGCGGGACAGCGAACACCGGGGAGCTGTTTTTT. Translation gives CASSGTANTGELFF. The V and J genes are TRBV7-9 and TRBJ2-2, with 7 bases matching TRBD1. Per the germline V gene, CDR1 is SEHNR and CDR2 is FQNEAQ (reference sequence). With 5 bases clipped from V and 0 bases from J, the junction kept 0 bases outside the gene matches. The CDR3 sequence is 14 residues long.

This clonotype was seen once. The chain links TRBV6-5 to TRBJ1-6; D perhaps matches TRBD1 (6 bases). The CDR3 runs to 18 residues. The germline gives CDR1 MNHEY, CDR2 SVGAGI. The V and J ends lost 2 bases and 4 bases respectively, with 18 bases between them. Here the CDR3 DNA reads TGTGCCAGCAGTTACGGTATCGACGGGACATCTTATAATTCACCCCTCCACTTT. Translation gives CASSYGIDGTSYNSPLHF.

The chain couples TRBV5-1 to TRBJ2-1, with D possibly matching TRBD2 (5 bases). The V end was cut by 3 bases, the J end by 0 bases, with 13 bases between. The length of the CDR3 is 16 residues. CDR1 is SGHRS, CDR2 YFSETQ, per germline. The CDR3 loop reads CASSSQPGSSYNEQFF. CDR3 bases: TGCGCCAGCAGCTCCCAGCCGGGGAGCTCCTACAATGAGCAGTTCTTC.

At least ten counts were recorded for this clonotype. CDR3 bases: TGCAGTGCTGGAGGTAGTCGGGGCACGGACAAAAACATTCAGTACTTC. Translating gives CSAGGSRGTDKNIQYF. The chain recombines TRBV20-1 with TRBJ2-4; the D call may be TRBD1 or TRBD2 (5 bases each). V was trimmed by 5 bases and J by 3 bases, leaving 20 bases between them. Germline V gene sequence: CDR1 DFQATT, CDR2 SNEGSKA (reference sequence). This CDR3 has 16 amino acids.

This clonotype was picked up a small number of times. Here the CDR3 reads CASSLIQSSYNSPLHF. CDR3 bases: TGTGCCAGCAGCCTAATTCAGAGCTCCTATAATTCACCCCTCCACTTT. V gene TRBV14 combines with J gene TRBJ1-6; no clear D. The CDR3 length is 16 residues. V was shortened by 4 bases and J by 0 bases, with 10 bases between the two germline ends. Per the germline V gene, CDR1 is SGHDN and CDR2 is FVKESK.

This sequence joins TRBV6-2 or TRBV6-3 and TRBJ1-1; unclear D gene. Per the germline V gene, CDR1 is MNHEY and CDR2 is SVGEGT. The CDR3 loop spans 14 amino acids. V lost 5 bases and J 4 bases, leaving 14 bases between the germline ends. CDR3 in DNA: TGTGCCAGCAGTAATGGGGTTAAGGGCACTGAAGCTTTCTTT. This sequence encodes CASSNGVKGTEAFF.

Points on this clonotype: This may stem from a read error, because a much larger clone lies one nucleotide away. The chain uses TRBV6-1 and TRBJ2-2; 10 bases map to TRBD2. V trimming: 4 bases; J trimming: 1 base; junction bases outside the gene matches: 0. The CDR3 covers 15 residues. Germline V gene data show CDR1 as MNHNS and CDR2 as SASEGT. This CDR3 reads CASSGTSGNTGELFF. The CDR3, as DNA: TGTGCCAGCAGTGGGACTAGCGGGAACACCGGGGAGCTGTTTTTT.